This T cell receptor (beta chain) derives from a study of T cell repertoires in cytomegalovirus infection. Study-wide context: An indication of both CMV infection and matching HLA type came from public TCR beta signatures.

Trimming stripped 2 bases from V and 5 bases from J, with 6 bases between. This CDR3 has 12 amino acids. The V gene's germline CDR1 is ENHRY and CDR2 SYGVKD. TCRdb ran MiXCR on the reads and lists one entry per CDR3 protein. The sample carries about 490,000 distinct CDR3 sequences, 15% to 20% recorded once. The source is a human donor in good health (CMV status not recorded). Some clones in this sample may be carry-over from other donors' samples. The sequenced material came from CD8+ T cells from PBMCs. This chain uses TRBV10-3 with TRBJ2-5, with D uncertain. CDR3 sequence: CAISEAEETQYF. The CDR3 DNA sequence: TGTGCCATCAGTGAGGCGGAGGAGACCCAGTACTTC.